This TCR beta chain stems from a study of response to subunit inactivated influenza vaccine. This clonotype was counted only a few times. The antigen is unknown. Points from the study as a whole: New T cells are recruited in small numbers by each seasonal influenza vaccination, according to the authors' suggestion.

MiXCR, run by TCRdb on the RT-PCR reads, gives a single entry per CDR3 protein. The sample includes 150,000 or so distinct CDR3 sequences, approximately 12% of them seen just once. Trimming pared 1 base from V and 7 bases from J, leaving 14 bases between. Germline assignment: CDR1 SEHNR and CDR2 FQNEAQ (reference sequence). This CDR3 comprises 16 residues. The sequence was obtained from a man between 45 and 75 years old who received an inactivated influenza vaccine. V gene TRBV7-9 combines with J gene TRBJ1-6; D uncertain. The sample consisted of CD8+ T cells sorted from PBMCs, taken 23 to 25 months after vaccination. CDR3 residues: CASSLGQRGENSPLHF. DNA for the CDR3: TGTGCCAGCAGCTTAGGGCAACGGGGTGAGAATTCACCCCTCCACTTT.